This T cell receptor beta chain was sequenced during a study of CD8 T cells in ankylosing spondylitis. V lost 2 bases and J 5 bases, leaving 12 bases between the germline ends. The germline V gene has CDR1 DFQATT and CDR2 SNEGSKA (reference sequence). The CDR3 has 13 amino acids. This clonotype occurred many times. Using its own MiXCR run on the 5' RACE reads, TCRdb lists one record per CDR3 protein. The repertoire holds about 69,000 distinct CDR3 sequences, with about 5.7% as singletons. V and J are TRBV20-1 and TRBJ2-5; tentatively, D is TRBD1 (5 bases). This clonotype was sampled from a male donor with ankylosing spondylitis or in good health (not recorded which). The specimen was blood, either unsorted or a sorted T cell fraction (not recorded which). CDR3 DNA sequence: TGCAGTGCTAGAATTCAGGGAAGGGAGACCCAGTACTTC. Its protein product is CSARIQGRETQYF.